This T cell receptor (beta chain) originates from a study of regulatory T cells in long-lasting Graves disease (dated by TCRdb to 2020 to 2022). Regarding the research as a whole: To count as having persistent Graves' disease, a patient had to have received antithyroid drug treatment for over 5 years with TSH receptor autoantibodies remaining persistently positive. This study used TCR sequencing and RNA sequencing of peripheral blood to compare persistent Graves' disease patients against newly diagnosed Graves' disease patients. The study was conducted in China and was registered as a clinical trial. A total of roughly 35 samples underwent TCR sequencing: about 13 from persistent and about 20 from newly diagnosed Graves' disease patients. Persistent Graves' disease patients in the clinical cohort had taken antithyroid drugs for 8 to 12 years on average.

This clonotype was observed many times. No antigen is known for it. No qualities accompany the bases; no much larger clone lies one base away. The library was prepared using multiplex PCR. For sequencing, an Illumina HiSeq 4000 was employed. TCR beta libraries were built with iRepertoire HTBI primers and Arm-PCR amplification of CDR3 regions. Before sequencing, the PCR products went through gel purification. In the source study's methods: Gene usage analysis of CDR3 amino acid clonotypes relied on the 55 to 80 TRBV and 12 to 15 TRBJ segments identified across samples. COPE and FqMerger were used to merge the filtered high-quality paired reads into contigs. BLAST was used to align contigs to IMGT TRBV, TRBD and TRBJ reference genes, and CDR3 was defined according to IMGT. Any clonotype with a frequency above 0.1% was counted as a highly expanded clone. Shannon entropy served as the measure of repertoire diversity, while the Gini coefficient captured V-J evenness. A clonotype found in more than one individual was treated as public. Using fastp at Q25 and MiXCR, TCRdb reprocessed the public reads and kept productive beta chains. Each entry merges the rows of one CDR3 protein and shows their most common DNA and genes. Clone size and V and J calls follow TCRdb, not the original study. Across this sample there are hundreds of thousands of distinct CDR3 sequences, with over 20% seen only once. The ten largest clones add up to more than 13% of the sample.

The CDR3 numbers 15 residues from cysteine through phenylalanine. Only the CDR3 DNA stays, 45 bases, in frame from base 1. The germline V gene provides CDR1 MNHEY and CDR2 SVGAGI. Unmatched junction bases come to 4, with V trimmed by 2 bases and J by 5 bases. General study outcomes and caveats: The small sample size was acknowledged by the authors as a limitation that may reduce accuracy. Sequencing and analysis were limited to the TCR beta chain. Lower TCR Shannon entropy and fewer highly expanded clones were observed in persistent Graves' disease patients than in newly diagnosed patients, which suggested clonal expansion. Patients with persistent disease shared more public clonotypes (around 2,700) than newly diagnosed patients did (around 1,000). Because the primary lesion, thyroid tissue, could not be accessed, the study looked at peripheral blood alone. Persistent disease showed preferential use of TRBV28, TRBJ1-2 and TRBJ2-5, whereas newly diagnosed disease favored TRBV20-1 and TRBJ2-1.

This specimen's time point label, per the study, means: persistent/refractory GD, antithyroid drugs over 5 years with positive TRAb. For both TCR sequencing and RNA sequencing, RNA was extracted from PBMCs in TRIzol. The diagnosis of Graves' disease was made according to American Thyroid Association guidelines. The patients came from an endocrinology department in Xi'an, China. From each patient, nine milliliters of peripheral blood was collected into an EDTA anticoagulant tube. Ficoll Paque Plus density gradient separation was used to isolate PBMCs, and no additional T cell sorting was done. An Agilent 2100 Bioanalyzer and agarose gel were used to check RNA quality, while a NanoDrop 2000 measured RNA concentration.

This clonotype was sampled from a female donor with Graves disease. Material: peripheral blood mononuclear cells (PBMCs), obtained when the disease was refractory, from a patient treated with antithyroid drugs. Recombination joined TRBV6-5 with TRBJ1-1; 11 middle bases align to TRBD1. This receptor has the CDR3 CASSYGTGGYTEAFF. In nucleotides, the sequence is TGTGCCAGCAGTTACGGGACAGGGGGTTATACTGAAGCTTTCTTT.